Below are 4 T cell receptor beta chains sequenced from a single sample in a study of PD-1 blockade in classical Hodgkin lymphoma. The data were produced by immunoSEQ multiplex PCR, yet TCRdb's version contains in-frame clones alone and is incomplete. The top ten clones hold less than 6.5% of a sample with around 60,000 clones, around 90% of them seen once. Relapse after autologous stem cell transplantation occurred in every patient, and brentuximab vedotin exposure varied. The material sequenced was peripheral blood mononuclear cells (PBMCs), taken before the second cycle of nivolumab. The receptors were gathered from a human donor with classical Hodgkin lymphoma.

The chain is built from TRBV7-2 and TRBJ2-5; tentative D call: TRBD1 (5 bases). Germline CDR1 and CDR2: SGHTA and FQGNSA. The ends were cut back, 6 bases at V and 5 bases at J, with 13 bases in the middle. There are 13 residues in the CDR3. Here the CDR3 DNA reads TGTGCCAGCAGGGTCAGGGTACGGGAGACCCAGTACTTC. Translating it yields CASRVRVRETQYF.

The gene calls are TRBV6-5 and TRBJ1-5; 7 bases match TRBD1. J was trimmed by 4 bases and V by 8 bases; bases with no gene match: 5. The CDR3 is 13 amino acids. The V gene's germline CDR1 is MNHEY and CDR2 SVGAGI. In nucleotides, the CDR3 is TGTGCCAGCCGACAGGGATGGAATCAGCCCCAGCATTTT. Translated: CASRQGWNQPQHF.

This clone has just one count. This CDR3 reads CASSMRGQGAGETQYF. Written as DNA, the CDR3 is TGTGCCAGCAGCATGAGAGGTCAGGGGGCAGGAGAGACCCAGTACTTC. The rearrangement links TRBV11-2 to TRBJ2-5; 8 bases match TRBD1. V lost 5 bases and J lost 4; bases outside the gene matches: 12. The CDR3 has 16 amino acids. CDR1 and CDR2 (germline): SGHAT, FQNNGV.

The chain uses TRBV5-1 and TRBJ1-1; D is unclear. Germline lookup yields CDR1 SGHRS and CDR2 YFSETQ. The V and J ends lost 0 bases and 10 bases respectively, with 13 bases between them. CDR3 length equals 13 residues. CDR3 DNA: TGCGCCAGCAGCTTGGTTGGGTCTAATCGAGCTTTCTTT. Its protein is CASSLVGSNRAFF.